Each of the 13 T cell receptor beta chains below was sequenced from the same sample in a study of shared clonotypes between healthy human individuals. Generated by immunoSEQ multiplex PCR, the TCRdb table keeps only in-frame clones and is missing some. The sample includes some 350,000 clones, around 72% of them seen just once. Material for sequencing was memory CD4+ T cells sorted from blood. The subset was: CD45RA-negative fraction. The source of these receptors is a man aged 30-40 years in good health.

V is TRBV4-1 and J is TRBJ2-1; D uncertain. The germline gives CDR1 MGHRA, CDR2 YSYEKL. This CDR3 has 17 amino acids. The germline V and J ends were trimmed by 0 bases and 3 bases, with 15 bases remaining between them. CDR3 DNA: TGCGCCAGCAGCCAAGATCCTATGGGTAGCTTCTACAATGAGCAGTTCTTC. This sequence encodes CASSQDPMGSFYNEQFF.

The V and J genes are TRBV6-5 and TRBJ1-1; maybe TRBD1 (5 bases). Trimming removed 10 bases from V and 1 base from J, with 13 bases in between. CDR1 is MNHEY, CDR2 SVGAGI, per germline. The CDR3 is 13 residues long. The DNA of the CDR3 is TGTGCCACCATTCGACAGCCGAACACTGAAGCTTTCTTT. This encodes CATIRQPNTEAFF.

This clone was seen repeatedly, ten times or more. The chain joins TRBV9 to TRBJ1-1; TRBD1 might be the D (5 bases). V lost 0 bases to trimming and J lost 9 bases, with 9 bases between them. CDR1 SGDLS and CDR2 YYNGEE come from the germline V gene. This CDR3 has 12 amino acids. The CDR3 DNA follows: TGTGCCAGCAGCGTAGTAACAGGACAAGCTTTCTTT. It is translated as CASSVVTGQAFF.

This rearrangement joins TRBV28 to TRBJ2-2; D not certain. Germline CDR1 reads MDHEN; CDR2 reads SYDVKM. The CDR3 has 15 residues. The ends were cut back, 0 bases at V and 7 bases at J, with 12 bases in the middle. The CDR3 DNA is TGTGCCAGCAGTTTATGGGCCTCTAACGGCGGGGAGCTGTTTTTT. It translates to CASSLWASNGGELFF.

The chain uses TRBV5-4 and TRBJ2-5; 9 nucleotides match TRBD1. Germline V gene data show CDR1 as SGHNT and CDR2 as YYREEE (reference sequence). The CDR3 spans 16 residues. The ends lost 4 bases at V and 5 bases at J; junction bases unmatched: 12. The CDR3 nucleotides are TGTGCCAGCAGCCCCGGGGACAGGGACCTTAGGGAGACCCAGTACTTC. Protein sequence: CASSPGDRDLRETQYF. Using reference TRBV5-4 and TRBJ2-5 for the parts outside the CDR3, the full variable domain is ETGVTQSPTHLIKTRGQQVTLRCSSQSGHNTVSWYQQALGQGPQFIFQYYREEENGRGNFPPRFSGLQFPNYSSELNVNALELDDSALYLCASSPGDRDLRETQYFGPGTRLLVL.

This rearrangement joins TRBV6-6 to TRBJ2-2; D not certain. Trimming stripped 4 bases from V and 6 bases from J, with 12 bases between. The CDR3 sequence is 14 residues long. Germline CDR1 is MNHNY and CDR2 is SVGAGI (reference sequence). In DNA form, the CDR3 reads TGTGCCAGCAGTTCGGCCCGGGTAGCCGGGGAGCTGTTTTTT. Protein sequence: CASSSARVAGELFF.

The chain couples TRBV19 to TRBJ1-5; the D is unclear. CDR1 LNHDA and CDR2 SQIVND come from the germline V gene (reference sequence). This CDR3 region has 14 residues. V lost 3 bases to trimming and J lost 7 bases, with 13 bases between them. The CDR3 here is CASSIDRVGQPQHF. CDR3 nucleotide sequence: TGTGCCAGTAGTATTGATAGGGTCGGACAGCCCCAGCATTTT.

This chain connects TRBV29-1 to TRBJ2-1, with 7 bases fitting TRBD1. This CDR3 is 13 amino acids long. Unmatched junction bases numbered 7, after V lost 6 bases and J lost 5 bases. CDR1 and CDR2 (germline): SQVTM, ANQGSEA. CDR3 DNA: TGCAGCGTAAAATGGGGACAGCACAATGAGCAGTTCTTC. It specifies CSVKWGQHNEQFF.

The J gene is TRBJ1-5, the V gene TRBV7-2; D remains ambiguous. The CDR3 is 15 residues long. Trimming took off 4 bases at V and 0 bases at J, with 10 bases between the two ends. Germline CDR1 reads SGHTA; CDR2 reads FQGNSA. CDR3 in amino acids: CASSSGFNSNQPQHF. The CDR3 nucleotides are TGTGCCAGCAGCTCCGGGTTTAATAGCAATCAGCCCCAGCATTTT.

The V gene is TRBV5-1, the J gene TRBJ2-1, with 11 positions matching TRBD2. The V gene end was trimmed by 3 bases and the J gene end by 3 bases; junction bases not matched to a gene: 11. This CDR3 comprises 18 residues. Germline assignment: CDR1 SGHRS and CDR2 YFSETQ. This chain's CDR3 is CASSSSHTTSGSYNEQFF. The CDR3 DNA is TGCGCCAGCAGCTCATCCCACACTACTAGCGGGAGCTACAATGAGCAGTTCTTC. The whole variable domain, remainder taken from reference TRBV5-1 and TRBJ2-1, is KAGVTQTPRYLIKTRGQQVTLSCSPISGHRSVSWYQQTPGQGLQFLFEYFSETQRNKGNFPGRFSGRQFSNSRSEMNVSTLELGDSALYLCASSSSHTTSGSYNEQFFGPGTRLTVL.

This chain connects TRBV6-1 to TRBJ2-5; D not certain. The V and J ends lost 8 bases and 2 bases respectively, with 12 bases between them. The CDR3 contains 13 residues. Germline V gene lookup returns CDR1 MNHNS and CDR2 SASEGT. Here the CDR3 DNA reads TGTGCCAGCGGATGGAGATATCAAGAGACCCAGTACTTC. Translation: CASGWRYQETQYF.

The chain couples TRBV6-6 to TRBJ1-5; 8 bases are shared with TRBD1. Germline CDR1 and CDR2: MNHNY and SVGAGI (reference sequence). The J segment lost 7 bases and the V segment lost 6 bases, leaving 11 bases of the junction unmatched. The CDR3 length is 15 residues. The CDR3 loop is CASSSQDRAGQPQHF. The CDR3 region has the DNA TGTGCCAGCAGCTCGCAGGACAGGGCGGGACAGCCCCAGCATTTT.

V is TRBV7-7 and J is TRBJ2-2; D is unresolved. Trimming took 1 base from V and 0 from J, leaving 9 bases between them. Germline assignment: CDR1 SSHAT and CDR2 FNYEAQ (reference sequence). The length of the CDR3 is 16 residues. The CDR3 here is CASSLVNHPNTGELFF. The CDR3 bases are TGTGCCAGCAGCTTAGTTAACCACCCGAACACCGGGGAGCTGTTTTTT.